The entry below gives a single TCR beta chain sequence along with its context. The record originates from a study of blood T cell repertoires in COVID-19. CDR3 length: 13 residues. V lost 4 bases and J lost 7; bases outside the gene matches: 5. The germline gives CDR1 MNHEY, CDR2 SMNVEV (reference sequence). Some clones are missing from TCRdb's copy, which holds only in-frame ones; the method was immunoSEQ multiplex PCR. The repertoire holds about 70,000 clones, with 79% as singletons. The sequencing input was peripheral blood. The receptor was derived from a woman in her sixties or seventies with acute or convalescent COVID-19. V gene TRBV27 combines with J gene TRBJ1-1; 8 bases are shared with TRBD1. The CDR3 DNA reads TGTGCCAGCAGTTGGACAGGGCAGGGTGAAGCTTTCTTT. It encodes CASSWTGQGEAFF.